Given below is one T cell receptor beta chain in context. Its antigen is as yet unknown. This entry is derived from a study of cytomegalovirus exposure and HLA in healthy donors. Across the study: Among approximately 390 genotyped donors, 80% to 90% fell in the Caucasian-associated ancestry cluster. Regarding the study as a whole: Accounts indicate the classifier identified cytomegalovirus status with strong specificity and sensitivity. The study flagged around 150 TCR beta chains as cytomegalovirus-associated. Earlier analysis found most TCR beta V segments productive about 90% or about 30% of the time.

Amplification used 60 Vbeta primers and 13 Jbeta primers. Produced via immunoSEQ multiplex PCR; TCRdb's table is partial and in-frame only. The sample carries 120,000 or so clones, more than 70% recorded once. The CDR3 sequence is 16 residues long. Trimming took 4 bases from V and 6 from J, leaving 19 bases between them. CDR1 SGHAT and CDR2 FQNNGV come from the germline V gene. The chain couples TRBV11-2 to TRBJ2-1, with D maybe TRBD1 (8 bases). The receptor's source is a man aged 30 to 39 in good health and CMV-seronegative. The sample was PBMCs. CDR3 in amino acids: CASSSPGRDRLNEQFF. CDR3 coding DNA: TGTGCCAGCAGCTCCCCGGGGAGGGACAGGCTCAATGAGCAGTTCTTC.